This TCR beta chain was identified in a study of tissue T cells after allogeneic stem cell transplantation. As regards this clone: Mouse germline and gene names are used. With the read ending 1 residue before the CDR3 end, the germline J gene is used to fill in that end.

Assay: immunoSEQ multiplex PCR; the TCRdb copy retains only in-frame clones and omits some. Of about 48,000 clones in the sample, roughly four fifths were seen once. The CDR3 covers 15 residues. Germline CDR1 and CDR2: NSQYPW and LRSPGD (reference sequence). J gave up 3 bases and V 3 bases, and 2 bases lay outside the gene matches. This receptor was identified in a pool of C57BL/6 mice in good health. The sample consisted of sorted cells pooled from one or two spleens. The chain employs TRBV1 and TRBJ1-4; 9 nucleotides line up with TRBD1. The DNA read from the CDR3 is TGCACCTGCAGTGCTACAGGGGGCGCCAACGAAAGATTATTT. As protein: CTCSATGGANERLF. The complete CDR3 reads CTCSATGGANERLFF.